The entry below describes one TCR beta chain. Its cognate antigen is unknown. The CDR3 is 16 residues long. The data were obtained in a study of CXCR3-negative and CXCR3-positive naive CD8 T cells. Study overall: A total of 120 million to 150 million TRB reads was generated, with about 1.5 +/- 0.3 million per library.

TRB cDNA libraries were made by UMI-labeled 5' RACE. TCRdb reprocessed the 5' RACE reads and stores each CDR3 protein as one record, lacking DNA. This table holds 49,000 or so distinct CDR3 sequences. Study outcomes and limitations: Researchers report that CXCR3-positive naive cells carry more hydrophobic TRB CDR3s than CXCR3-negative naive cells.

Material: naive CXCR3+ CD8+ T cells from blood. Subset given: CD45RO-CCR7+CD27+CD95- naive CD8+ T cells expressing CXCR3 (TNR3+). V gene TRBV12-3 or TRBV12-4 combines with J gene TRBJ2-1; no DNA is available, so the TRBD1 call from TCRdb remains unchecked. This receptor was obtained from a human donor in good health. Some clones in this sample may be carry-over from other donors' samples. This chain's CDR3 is CASRLPGDRPGSEQFF.